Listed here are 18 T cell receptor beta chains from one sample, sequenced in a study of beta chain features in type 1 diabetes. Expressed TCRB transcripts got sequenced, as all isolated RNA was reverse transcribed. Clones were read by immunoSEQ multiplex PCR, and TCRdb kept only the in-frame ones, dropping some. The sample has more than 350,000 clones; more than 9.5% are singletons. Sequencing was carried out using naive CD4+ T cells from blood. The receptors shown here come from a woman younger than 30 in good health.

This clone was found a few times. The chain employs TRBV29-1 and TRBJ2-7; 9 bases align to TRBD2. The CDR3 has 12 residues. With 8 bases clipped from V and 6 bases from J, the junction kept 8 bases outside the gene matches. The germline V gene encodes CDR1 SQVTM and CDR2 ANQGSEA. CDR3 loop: CSWGSGGTEQYF. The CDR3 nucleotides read TGCAGCTGGGGTAGCGGGGGCACCGAGCAGTACTTC.

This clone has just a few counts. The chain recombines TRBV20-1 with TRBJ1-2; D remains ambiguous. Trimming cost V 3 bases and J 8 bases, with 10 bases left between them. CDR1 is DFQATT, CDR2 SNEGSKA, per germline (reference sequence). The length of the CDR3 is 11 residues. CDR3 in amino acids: CSASRIRGYTF. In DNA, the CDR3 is TGCAGTGCTAGCCGGATAAGGGGCTACACCTTC.

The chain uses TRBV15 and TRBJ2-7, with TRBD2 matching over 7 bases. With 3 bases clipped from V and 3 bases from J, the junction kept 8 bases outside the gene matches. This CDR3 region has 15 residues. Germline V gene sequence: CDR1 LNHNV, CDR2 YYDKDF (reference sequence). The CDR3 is CATSRSGGGNYEQYV. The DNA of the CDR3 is TGTGCCACCAGCAGGTCCGGGGGAGGGAACTACGAGCAGTACGTC.

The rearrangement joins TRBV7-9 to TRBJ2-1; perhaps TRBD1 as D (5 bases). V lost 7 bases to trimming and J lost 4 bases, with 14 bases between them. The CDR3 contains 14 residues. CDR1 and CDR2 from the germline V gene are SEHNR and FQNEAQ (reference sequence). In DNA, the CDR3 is TGTGCCAGCAAGAGGACGACAGCATACAATGAGCAGTTCTTC. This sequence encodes CASKRTTAYNEQFF.

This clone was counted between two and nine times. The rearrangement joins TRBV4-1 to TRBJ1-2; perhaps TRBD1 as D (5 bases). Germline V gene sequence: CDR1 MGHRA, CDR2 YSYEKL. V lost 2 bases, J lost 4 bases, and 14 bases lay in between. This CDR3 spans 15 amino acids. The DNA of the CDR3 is TGCGCCAGCAGCCAACAGGGACCAACTAGCTATGGCTACACCTTC. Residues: CASSQQGPTSYGYTF.

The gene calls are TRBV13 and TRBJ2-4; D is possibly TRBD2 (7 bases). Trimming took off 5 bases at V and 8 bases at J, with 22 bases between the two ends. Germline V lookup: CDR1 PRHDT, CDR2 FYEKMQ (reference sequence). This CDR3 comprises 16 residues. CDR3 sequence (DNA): TGTGCCAGCAGCCCGAATCGAGGGGGGGCAAGGTACATTCAGTACTTC. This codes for CASSPNRGGARYIQYF.

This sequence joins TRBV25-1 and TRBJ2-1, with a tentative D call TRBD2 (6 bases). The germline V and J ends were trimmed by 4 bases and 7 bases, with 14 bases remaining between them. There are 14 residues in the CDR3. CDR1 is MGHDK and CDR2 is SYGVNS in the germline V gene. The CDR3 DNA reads TGTGCCAGCAGTGCGGGCGGGGTATTTAATGAGCAGTTCTTC. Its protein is CASSAGGVFNEQFF.

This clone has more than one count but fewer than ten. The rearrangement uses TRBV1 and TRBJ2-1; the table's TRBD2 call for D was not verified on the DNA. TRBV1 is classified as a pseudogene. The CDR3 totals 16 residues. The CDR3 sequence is CTSSQNLVLSYNEQFF. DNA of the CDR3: TGCACCAGCAGCCAGAACCTAGTCCTCTCCTACAATGAGCAGTTCTTC.

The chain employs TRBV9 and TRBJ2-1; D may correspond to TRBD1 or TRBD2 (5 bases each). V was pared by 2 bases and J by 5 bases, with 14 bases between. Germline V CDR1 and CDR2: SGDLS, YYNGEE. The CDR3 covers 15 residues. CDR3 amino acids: CASSVGPYVNNEQFF. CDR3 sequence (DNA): TGTGCCAGCAGCGTGGGACCCTATGTTAACAATGAGCAGTTCTTC.

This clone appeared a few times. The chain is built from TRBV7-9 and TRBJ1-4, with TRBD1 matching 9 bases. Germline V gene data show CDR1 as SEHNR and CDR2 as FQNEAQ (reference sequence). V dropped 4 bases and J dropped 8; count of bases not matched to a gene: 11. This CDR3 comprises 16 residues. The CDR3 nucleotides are TGTGCCAGCAGCTCCCCTTTCGGGACAGGGTGGGAAAAACTGTTTTTT. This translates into CASSSPFGTGWEKLFF.

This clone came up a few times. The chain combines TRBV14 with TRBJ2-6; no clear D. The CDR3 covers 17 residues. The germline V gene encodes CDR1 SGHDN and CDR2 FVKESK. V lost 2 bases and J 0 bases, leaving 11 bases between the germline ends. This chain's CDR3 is CASSQRVSASGANVLTF. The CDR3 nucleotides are TGTGCCAGCAGCCAAAGGGTATCAGCCTCTGGGGCCAACGTCCTGACTTTC.

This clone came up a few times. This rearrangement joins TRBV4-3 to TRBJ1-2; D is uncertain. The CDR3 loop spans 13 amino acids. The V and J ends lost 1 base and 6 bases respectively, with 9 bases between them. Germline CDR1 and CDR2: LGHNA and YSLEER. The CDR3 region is CASSQVYRNGYTF. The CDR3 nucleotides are TGCGCCAGCAGCCAAGTTTATCGGAATGGCTACACCTTC.

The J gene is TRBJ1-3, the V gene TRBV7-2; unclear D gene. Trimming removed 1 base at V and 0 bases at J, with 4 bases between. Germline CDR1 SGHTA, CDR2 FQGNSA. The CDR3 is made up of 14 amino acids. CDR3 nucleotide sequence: TGTGCCAGCAGCTTAGAGGTCTCTGGAAACACCATATATTTT. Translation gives CASSLEVSGNTIYF.

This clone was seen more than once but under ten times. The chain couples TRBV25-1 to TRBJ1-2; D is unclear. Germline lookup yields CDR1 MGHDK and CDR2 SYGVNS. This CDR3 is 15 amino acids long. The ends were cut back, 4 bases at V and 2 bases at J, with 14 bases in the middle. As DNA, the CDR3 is TGTGCCAGCAGTGGGACTTACGGGATGAACTATGGCTACACCTTC. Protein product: CASSGTYGMNYGYTF.

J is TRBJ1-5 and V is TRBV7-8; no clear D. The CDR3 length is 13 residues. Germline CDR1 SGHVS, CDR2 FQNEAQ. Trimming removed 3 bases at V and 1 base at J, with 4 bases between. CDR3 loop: CASSFGSNQPQHF. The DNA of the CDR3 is TGTGCCAGCAGCTTCGGAAGCAATCAGCCCCAGCATTTT.

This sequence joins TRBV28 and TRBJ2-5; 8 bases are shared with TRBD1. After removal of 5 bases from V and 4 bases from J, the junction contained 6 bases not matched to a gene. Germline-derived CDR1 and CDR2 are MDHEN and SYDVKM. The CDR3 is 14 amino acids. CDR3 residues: CASSPGGTRETQYF. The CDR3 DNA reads TGTGCCAGCAGTCCAGGGGGCACGCGAGAGACCCAGTACTTC.

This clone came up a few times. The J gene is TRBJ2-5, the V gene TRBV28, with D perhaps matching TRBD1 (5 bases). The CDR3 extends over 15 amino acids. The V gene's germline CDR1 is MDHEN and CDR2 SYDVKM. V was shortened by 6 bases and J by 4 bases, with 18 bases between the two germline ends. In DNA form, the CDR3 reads TGTGCCAGCAGCCTAAGTACAGGTCGGGCAGAGACCCAGTACTTC. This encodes CASSLSTGRAETQYF.

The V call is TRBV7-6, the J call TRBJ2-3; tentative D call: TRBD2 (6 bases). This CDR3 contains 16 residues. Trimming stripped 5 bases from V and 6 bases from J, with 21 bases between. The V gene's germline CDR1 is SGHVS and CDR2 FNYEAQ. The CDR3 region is CASSPMGDSPGDTQYF. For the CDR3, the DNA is TGTGCCAGCAGCCCCATGGGGGACTCGCCCGGGGATACGCAGTATTTT. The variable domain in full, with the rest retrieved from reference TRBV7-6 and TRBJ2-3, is GAGVSQSPRYKVTKRGQDVALRCDPISGHVSLYWYRQALGQGPEFLTYFNYEAQQDKSGLPNDRFSAERPEGSISTLTIQRTEQRDSAMYRCASSPMGDSPGDTQYFGPGTRLTVL.